The T cell receptor beta chain described here comes from a study of T cell changes during pregnancy in multiple sclerosis. Only in-frame clones appear in the TCRdb table, and some are missing; sequencing was by immunoSEQ multiplex PCR. The sample records 30,000 or so clones, around 90% being singletons. Trimming removed 3 bases from V and 0 bases from J, with 9 bases in between. Germline CDR1 is MDHEN and CDR2 is SYDVKM. The CDR3 spans 15 residues. Sample: CD8+ T cells from peripheral blood mononuclear cells, taken in the first trimester of pregnancy. The TCR comes from a female donor with multiple sclerosis, enrolled in a pregnancy study. J is TRBJ2-1 and V is TRBV28, with D possibly TRBD2 on 5 matching bases. The CDR3 here is CASSFRGSSYNEQFF. Here the CDR3 DNA reads TGTGCCAGCAGTTTTCGGGGTAGCTCCTACAATGAGCAGTTCTTC. Full variable domain (remainder filled in from reference TRBV28 and TRBJ2-1): DVKVTQSSRYLVKRTGEKVFLECVQDMDHENMFWYRQDPGLGLRLIYFSYDVKMKEKGDIPEGYSVSREKKERFSLILESASTNQTSMYLCASSFRGSSYNEQFFGPGTRLTVL.